One sample yielded the 20 T cell receptor beta chains listed below, sequenced in a study of human T cells and chemical hapten exposure. TCRdb reprocessed the RACE reads via MiXCR and lists one record per CDR3 protein. The sample holds 62,000 or so distinct CDR3 sequences, about 10% seen once. Time point indicated: pre-sensitization, week 0. Treatment: therapeutic diphenylcyclopropenone sensitization with weekly scalp DPC. The sample here was whole blood, taken in connection with sensitization to the hapten diphenylcyclopropenone (DPC). The source is a woman aged 50 to 65 with alopecia areata. Some clones in this sample may be carry-over from other donors' samples.

This clonotype was counted ten times or more. V usage is TRBV4-2 and J usage is TRBJ2-7, with TRBD2 as a possible D gene (5 bases). This CDR3 contains 15 residues. V was cut by 2 bases and J by 2 bases, with 13 bases left in between. CDR1 LGHNA and CDR2 YNFKEQ come from the germline V gene. CDR3 protein: CASSQSSGSPYEQYF. DNA for the CDR3: TGTGCCAGCAGCCAATCGTCGGGGAGTCCCTACGAGCAGTACTTC.

This clonotype was seen ten or more times. The CDR3 loop reads CSVPVPPNEQFF. CDR3 coding DNA: TGCAGTGTCCCTGTACCCCCCAATGAGCAGTTCTTC. The J gene is TRBJ2-1, the V gene TRBV20-1; no firm D call. The V end was cut by 7 bases, the J end by 6 bases, with 13 bases between. This CDR3 region has 12 residues. Germline lookup yields CDR1 DFQATT and CDR2 SNEGSKA (reference sequence).

The rearrangement links TRBV11-1 to TRBJ2-2, with 12 bases matching TRBD2. Looked up from germline, CDR1 is SGHAT and CDR2 is FQDESV (reference sequence). The CDR3 sequence is 18 residues long. The junction had 9 bases not matched to a gene; V was cut back by 7 bases and J by 0 bases. CDR3 residues: CASNARTSGNSNTGELFF. The CDR3 DNA reads as TGTGCCAGCAACGCGAGGACTAGCGGGAACTCGAACACCGGGGAGCTGTTTTTT.

This clonotype has only a few counts. J is TRBJ2-1 and V is TRBV7-7; 11 bases map to TRBD2. The CDR3 contains 13 residues. Germline V gene lookup returns CDR1 SSHAT and CDR2 FNYEAQ (reference sequence). Trimming removed 4 bases from V and 15 bases from J; junction bases left unmatched: 8. The CDR3 nucleotides read TGTGCCAGCAGCTCAGGGACTAGCGGACGGCGGTTCTTC. Amino acids: CASSSGTSGRRFF.

The table lists this clonotype with many counts. The chain combines TRBV14 with TRBJ1-2, with D perhaps matching TRBD1 (5 bases). The ends were cut back, 3 bases at V and 5 bases at J, with 13 bases in the middle. Germline V lookup: CDR1 SGHDN, CDR2 FVKESK. The CDR3 covers 14 residues. CDR3 protein: CASSHGREGYGYTF. CDR3 bases: TGTGCCAGCAGCCACGGCAGGGAAGGGTATGGCTACACCTTC.

CDR3 nucleotide sequence: TGTGCCAGTAGTATAAGTTGGGGAACGAGCTCCTACAATGAGCAGTTCTTC. Translated, it gives CASSISWGTSSYNEQFF. J is TRBJ2-1 and V is TRBV19; D gene uncertain. Germline loops: CDR1 LNHDA, CDR2 SQIVND (reference sequence). V dropped 2 bases and J dropped 0 bases, with 14 bases sitting between them. This CDR3 is 17 amino acids long. The variable domain in full, with the rest retrieved from reference TRBV19 and TRBJ2-1, is DGGITQSPKYLFRKEGQNVTLSCEQNLNHDAMYWYRQDPGQGLRLIYYSQIVNDFQKGDIAEGYSVSREKKESFPLTVTSAQKNPTAFYLCASSISWGTSSYNEQFFGPGTRLTVL.

This clonotype was observed many times. The chain combines TRBV7-9 with TRBJ2-2, with D uncertain. Germline values: CDR1 SEHNR, CDR2 FQNEAQ (reference sequence). Trimming pared 1 base from V and 6 bases from J, leaving 6 bases between. This CDR3 is 13 amino acids long. The CDR3 nucleotides are TGTGCCAGCAGCTTAGGTGTCTCCGGGGAGCTGTTTTTT. It encodes CASSLGVSGELFF. Full variable domain (outside the CDR3, taken from reference TRBV7-9 and TRBJ2-2): DTGVSQNPRHKITKRGQNVTFRCDPISEHNRLYWYRQTLGQGPEFLTYFQNEAQLEKSRLLSDRFSAERPKGSFSTLEIQRTEQGDSAMYLCASSLGVSGELFFGEGSRLTVL.

The CDR3 reads CASSLNSPLHF. As DNA, the CDR3 is TGTGCCAGCAGCCTGAATTCACCCCTCCACTTT. The chain uses TRBV28 and TRBJ1-6; the D is unclear. Looked up from germline, CDR1 is MDHEN and CDR2 is SYDVKM. Trimming took off 6 bases at V and 7 bases at J, with 4 bases between the two ends. This CDR3 has 11 residues.

The rearrangement links TRBV28 to TRBJ1-5; D is uncertain. V lost 5 bases to trimming and J lost 1 base, with 12 bases between them. The germline CDR1 and CDR2 sequences are MDHEN and SYDVKM. This CDR3 is built from 15 residues. The CDR3 nucleotides are TGTGCCAGCAGTACGCCCGGGGAAAGCAATCAGCCCCAGCATTTT. Translating gives CASSTPGESNQPQHF.

This clonotype was counted ten times or more. This chain links TRBV4-2 with TRBJ2-6; unclear D gene. CDR3 length: 17 residues. V shed 2 bases and J shed 0 bases, with 11 bases lying between them. The V gene's germline CDR1 is LGHNA and CDR2 YNFKEQ. CDR3 nucleotides: TGTGCCAGCAGCCAAAACGAATGGGGCTCTGGGGCCAACGTCCTGACTTTC. This translates into CASSQNEWGSGANVLTF.

This clonotype was seen a few times. The chain employs TRBV20-1 and TRBJ1-1; tentatively, D is TRBD1 (5 bases). From germline, CDR1 is DFQATT and CDR2 SNEGSKA (reference sequence). There are 13 residues in the CDR3. The V end lost 0 bases, the J end lost 7 bases, and 12 bases lay between the germline ends. CDR3 nucleotide sequence: TGCAGTGCTAGAGATTTGGCAGGGTTTGAAGCTTTCTTT. This codes for CSARDLAGFEAFF.

The table lists this clonotype with many counts. This sequence joins TRBV4-3 and TRBJ1-2; TRBD1 agrees at 10 bases. CDR1 is LGHNA and CDR2 is YSLEER in the germline V gene. CDR3 length: 15 amino acids. The V gene end was trimmed by 2 bases and the J gene end by 8 bases; junction bases not matched to a gene: 8. In DNA form, the CDR3 reads TGCGCCAGCAGCCAAAGTACTGGGACAGGGGTCGGCTACACCTTC. Its protein is CASSQSTGTGVGYTF.

This clonotype turned up a few times. The rearrangement joins TRBV7-9 to TRBJ1-1; 8 nucleotides agree with TRBD1. The V gene's germline CDR1 is SEHNR and CDR2 FQNEAQ (reference sequence). CDR3 size: 15 residues. V lost 3 bases, J lost 5 bases, and 8 bases stayed unmatched. The CDR3 bases are TGTGCCAGCAGCTTCGTCACAGGGGGTCAGACTGAAGCTTTCTTT. Protein product: CASSFVTGGQTEAFF.

The rearrangement uses TRBV15 and TRBJ2-1, with D uncertain. CDR1 and CDR2 from the germline V gene are LNHNV and YYDKDF (reference sequence). V was trimmed by 0 bases and J by 5 bases, leaving 8 bases between them. This CDR3 contains 14 residues. The DNA of the CDR3 is TGTGCCACCAGCAGAGATCGGCTGAACAATGAGCAGTTCTTC. As protein: CATSRDRLNNEQFF.

This clonotype was counted a few times. This chain joins TRBV19 and TRBJ2-4, with TRBD1 matching over 8 bases. The CDR3 runs 18 residues. Germline CDR1 LNHDA, CDR2 SQIVND (reference sequence). The V gene end was trimmed by 5 bases and the J gene end by 0 bases; junction bases not matched to a gene: 12. DNA for the CDR3: TGTGCCAGTAGTGAACCCGACAGGGGCCAACTAGCCAAAAACATTCAGTACTTC. Its protein is CASSEPDRGQLAKNIQYF.

This clonotype showed up many times. The chain joins TRBV7-2 to TRBJ2-7; TRBD2 agrees at 10 bases. Germline CDR1 SGHTA, CDR2 FQGNSA. V shed 5 bases and J 1 base; nucleotides not matched to a gene: 11. There are 17 residues in the CDR3. CDR3 nucleotide sequence: TGTGCCAGCAGCCCCCTGCCCAGCGGGGGGGTGTCCTACGAGCAGTACTTC. It yields the protein CASSPLPSGGVSYEQYF.

The chain recombines TRBV3-1 with TRBJ1-2; D not resolved. The CDR3 contains 13 residues. V lost 0 bases and J lost 12, with 14 bases in between. The V gene's germline CDR1 is LGHDT and CDR2 YNNKEL (reference sequence). The CDR3 sequence: CASSQELGRSHTF. CDR3 sequence (DNA): TGTGCCAGCAGCCAAGAACTCGGACGGTCGCACACCTTC.

This clonotype was observed at least ten times. The DNA of the CDR3 is TGTGCCAGCAGGGACCAAGATCCCAGGGGCTATGGCTACACCTTC. Residues: CASRDQDPRGYGYTF. The V call is TRBV2, the J call TRBJ1-2; the D gene is possibly TRBD1 (6 bases). Germline-derived CDR1 and CDR2 are SNHLY and FYNNEI. CDR3 length equals 15 residues. Deletions cut 6 bases from V and 4 bases from J, with 18 bases between.

This rearrangement joins TRBV12-3 or TRBV12-4 to TRBJ2-1; D unresolved. The CDR3 sequence is 13 residues long. V lost 5 bases, J lost 4 bases, and 9 bases lay in between. The DNA of the CDR3 is TGTGCCAGCAGTCGAGATGGGTACAATGAGCAGTTCTTC. Protein sequence: CASSRDGYNEQFF.

This clonotype was observed many times. This chain links TRBV21-1 with TRBJ2-7; TRBD1 reflects the table's D call only, with no check against the DNA. TRBV21-1 is flagged as a pseudogene. The CDR3 consists of 20 residues. The CDR3 DNA reads as TGTGCCAGCAGCAAAGAGTTTCCCCCAGGGACAGGGTGGAACTCCTACGAGCAGTACTTC. Translated, it gives CASSKEFPPGTGWNSYEQYF.